A selection of T cell receptor beta chains follows, all from one sample in a study of graft-versus-host responses after intestinal transplantation. TCRdb's table, derived via immunoSEQ multiplex PCR, lists solely in-frame clones and lacks some. The sample holds about 21,000 clones, 89% seen once. The source was PBMCs, collected approximately 65 days after intestinal transplantation. These receptors all stem from a human patient who received an intestinal transplant, so some T cells may come from the graft donor. CDR3s include the opening cysteine and the closing phenylalanine or tryptophan. Each record gives: V gene, J gene, CDR3 protein.

>TRBV11-2|TRBJ2-7
CASMEGFLYEQYF
>TRBV7-9|TRBJ1-1
CASSLGTGFGAEAFF
>TRBV7-9|TRBJ1-1
CASSGGPEAFF
>TRBV6-5|TRBJ2-7
CASSYGLGYEQYF
>TRBV6-5|TRBJ2-6
CASSYFPSGANVLTF
>TRBV6-5|TRBJ2-7
CASSPGTGFEQYF
>TRBV29-1|TRBJ2-7
CSVEADSYEQYF
>TRBV7-2|TRBJ1-3
CASSLLRGSGNTIYF
>TRBV2|NA
CASSGDRENPGELFF
>TRBV27|TRBJ1-1
CASSLFGGREGEKAFF
>TRBV2|TRBJ2-6
CASSEPPHPNVLTF
>TRBV4-3|TRBJ2-7
CASSLAGTYEQYF
>TRBV19|TRBJ1-5
CASSIVRKDSNQPQHF
>TRBV7-8|TRBJ1-1
CASSISGILVTEAFF
>TRBV11-2|TRBJ1-2
CASSLHKWTTRRYTF
>TRBV8-2|TRBJ1-2
CGTVARITKTYGYTF
>TRBV19|TRBJ1-5
CASSTQGRSNQPQHF
>TRBV4-3|TRBJ2-3
CASSQGDRDPFTDTQYF
>TRBV6-5|TRBJ2-6
CASRAGSGANVLTF
>TRBV5-1|TRBJ1-4
CASSPARGEGELFF
>TRBV10-3|TRBJ2-3
CAISESVTSGETDTQYF
>TRBV5-6|TRBJ2-5
CASSFPGRGQYF
>TRBV7-9|TRBJ1-1
CASSGQGVGFVTEAFF
>TRBV4-3|TRBJ1-6
CASSQEAPRGTPSLTLHF
>TRBV5-8|TRBJ1-3
CASSLEFYSGNTIYF
>TRBV7-9|TRBJ2-7
CASSLGRGGVYEQYF
>TRBV30|TRBJ1-3
CAWSVTSGQPGNTIYF
>TRBV30|TRBJ1-1
CAWSVVSYEAFF
>TRBV7-9|NA
CASNLDLGLWLSEQYF
>TRBV7-9|TRBJ1-1
CAISKTGNTEAFF
>TRBV19|TRBJ2-2
CASSIEPGELFF
>TRBV27|TRBJ1-2
CASSLWGRKGAGDYGYTF
>TRBV6-6|TRBJ1-2
CASILWEGTVYGYTF
>TRBV19|TRBJ2-2
CASSIVGRTGELFF
>TRBV25-1|TRBJ2-3
CASSRRGGDRDADTQYF
>TRBV4-1|TRBJ2-5
CATQKLAGGQETQYF
>TRBV27|TRBJ2-1
CASSLGRTQGNEQFF
>TRBV13|TRBJ2-1
CASSLTKGLIDEQFF
>TRBV5-4|TRBJ2-7
CASSLNSLLRPLTYEQYF
>TRBV7-8|TRBJ2-2
CASSPWGPGELFF
>TRBV7-2|TRBJ2-1
CASRDRSSYNEQFF
>TRBV6-4|TRBJ2-3
CASSDSTGATDTQYF
>TRBV6-6|TRBJ2-1
CASSYDRSGNEQFF
>TRBV5-6|TRBJ1-2
CASSQDSYGYTF
>TRBV29-1|TRBJ1-1
CSVDRQGGITEAFF
>TRBV6-5|TRBJ2-3
CASSYSDSSTDTQYF
>TRBV9|TRBJ1-6
CASRPNAHSRDGGNSPLHF
>TRBV7-7|TRBJ2-1
CASSPSGLAGDPEQFF